Below, 27 T cell receptor beta chains from the same sample are listed, as sequenced in a study. TCRdb redid the calling of the 5' RACE reads with MiXCR, one entry per CDR3 protein. The table includes tens of thousands of distinct CDR3 sequences, 28% detected once. Material for sequencing was tumor-infiltrating memory CD4+ T cells sorted from the breast tumor. Specified subset: memory CD4+ T cells, CD4+CD45RO+CD25-. All receptors come from a female donor with breast cancer.

The V call is TRBV7-2, the J call TRBJ2-3, with 9 bases matching TRBD1. V was pared by 6 bases and J by 3 bases, with 4 bases of the junction left unmatched. CDR3 length: 14 residues. From germline, CDR1 is SGHTA and CDR2 FQGNSA. This CDR3 reads CASRPTGGTDTQYF. In nucleotides, the CDR3 is TGTGCCAGCAGGCCGACAGGGGGGACAGATACGCAGTATTTT.

The V gene is TRBV2, the J gene TRBJ1-1; D is uncertain. The CDR3 contains 13 residues. V was trimmed by 3 bases and J by 2 bases, leaving 7 bases between them. In germline, CDR1 is SNHLY, CDR2 FYNNEI. The DNA of the CDR3 is TGTGCCAGCAGTGATCAGGCTAACACTGAAGCTTTCTTT. Translation: CASSDQANTEAFF.

The chain recombines TRBV6-2 or TRBV6-3 with TRBJ1-2; D remains unclear. V lost 5 bases and J lost 8, with 9 bases in between. CDR1 MNHEY and CDR2 SVGEGT come from the germline V gene. This CDR3 spans 11 amino acids. The CDR3 nucleotides are TGTGCCAGCAGTACGGTGGGCGGCTACACCTTC. Its protein is CASSTVGGYTF.

The DNA of the CDR3 is TGTGCCAGCAGTCAGTTACCCCCAGCATCCAATCAGCCCCAGCATTTT. Translating it yields CASSQLPPASNQPQHF. This chain connects TRBV6-2 or TRBV6-3 to TRBJ1-5; D is ambiguous. Trimming shortened V by 5 bases and J by 3 bases, and 17 bases separated the two germline ends. The CDR3 extends over 16 amino acids. Germline values: CDR1 MNHEY, CDR2 SVGEGT.

The chain recombines TRBV6-2 or TRBV6-3 with TRBJ1-1, with 7 bases fitting TRBD1. CDR3 size: 20 residues. The germline CDR1 and CDR2 sequences are MNHEY and SVGEGT. After removal of 4 bases from V and 1 base from J, the junction contained 21 bases not matched to a gene. CDR3 sequence (DNA): TGTGCCAGCAGTTGGCGGCTTCAACAGGGGACTCATTTCGGGAACACTGAAGCTTTCTTT. Its protein is CASSWRLQQGTHFGNTEAFF.

A few counts support this clonotype. The junction shows a germline mismatch at one end, possibly a read error. This sequence joins TRBV7-7 and TRBJ1-1; D is unclear. Germline loops: CDR1 SSHAT, CDR2 FNYEAQ (reference sequence). The CDR3 has 13 residues. The CDR3 loop is CASSLTANTEAFF. CDR3 nucleotides: TGTGCTAGCAGCTTAACAGCGAACACTGAAGCTTTCTTT.

V gene TRBV12-3 or TRBV12-4 combines with J gene TRBJ2-3, with D possibly called TRBD1 or TRBD2 (5 bases each). This CDR3 is 17 amino acids long. Trimming stripped 1 base from V and 4 bases from J, with 18 bases between. CDR3 sequence reads: CASSLESRIMGADTQYF. The CDR3 bases are TGTGCCAGCAGTTTAGAAAGCAGAATAATGGGGGCAGATACGCAGTATTTT.

The chain is built from TRBV9 and TRBJ1-6; D is uncertain. Trimming removed 4 bases from V and 6 bases from J, with 14 bases in between. The germline gives CDR1 SGDLS, CDR2 YYNGEE. This CDR3 has 15 amino acids. DNA for the CDR3: TGTGCCAGCAGCCCCGATCACGATGGTAATTCACCCCTCCACTTT. It codes for CASSPDHDGNSPLHF.

In its sample, this clonotype was seen a few times. For the CDR3, the DNA is TGTGCCACCAGCAGAGATCGGAGGAATACGCAGTATTTT. This translates into CATSRDRRNTQYF. The gene calls are TRBV15 and TRBJ2-3; D may be TRBD2 (5 bases). Between the trimmed V and J ends, which lost 0 bases and 7 bases, there was a span of 8 bases. Germline V gene sequence: CDR1 LNHNV, CDR2 YYDKDF (reference sequence). The CDR3 loop spans 13 amino acids.

This clonotype has a handful of counts. The chain has TRBV5-6 and TRBJ2-7; 9 bases map to TRBD2. With V trimmed by 4 bases and J by 2 bases, 10 bases remained unmatched. The CDR3 spans 16 residues. Germline-derived CDR1 and CDR2 are SGHDT and YYEEEE. The CDR3 DNA is TGTGCCAGCAGCCTGGCCCTAGCGGGGCCTCCCTACGAGCAGTACTTC. Its translation is CASSLALAGPPYEQYF.

This clonotype is medium-sized. The V and J genes are TRBV12-3 or TRBV12-4 and TRBJ1-5, with D uncertain. Trimming removed 6 bases from V and 6 bases from J, with 15 bases in between. The CDR3 length is 14 residues. The CDR3, as DNA: TGTGCCAGCAGCCGTGACCTTGAGGGTCAGCCCCAGCATTTT. Amino acid sequence: CASSRDLEGQPQHF.

The rearrangement joins TRBV27 to TRBJ1-2; 7 nucleotides line up with TRBD1. Unmatched junction bases numbered 7, after V lost 4 bases and J lost 2 bases. The CDR3 runs to 15 residues. Germline V CDR1 and CDR2: MNHEY, SMNVEV (reference sequence). The CDR3: CASSSFDRVNYGYTF. DNA of the CDR3: TGTGCCAGCAGTTCGTTTGACAGGGTGAACTATGGCTACACCTTC.

The J gene is TRBJ1-4, the V gene TRBV7-9; 8 bases fit TRBD1. The CDR3 is made up of 15 amino acids. The ends lost 4 bases at V and 7 bases at J; junction bases unmatched: 8. From germline, CDR1 is SEHNR and CDR2 FQNEAQ (reference sequence). CDR3 DNA: TGTGCCAGCAGCTCCGGACAGGGAATGACTGAAAAACTGTTTTTT. Its protein product is CASSSGQGMTEKLFF.

This clonotype has a handful of counts. The chain combines TRBV14 with TRBJ2-7; 8 nucleotides agree with TRBD1. The CDR3 has 15 residues. J gave up 0 bases and V 3 bases, and 4 bases lay outside the gene matches. From germline, CDR1 is SGHDN and CDR2 FVKESK. CDR3 loop: CASSHGDRGSYEQYF. In DNA, the CDR3 is TGTGCCAGCAGCCACGGAGACAGGGGCTCCTACGAGCAGTACTTC.

The chain links TRBV7-9 to TRBJ2-1; TRBD2 matches 8 bases. Germline V gene data show CDR1 as SEHNR and CDR2 as FQNEAQ (reference sequence). Unmatched junction bases numbered 1, after V lost 0 bases and J lost 3 bases. The CDR3 has 15 amino acids. The CDR3 here is CASSLAGLGYNEQFF. In DNA, the CDR3 is TGTGCCAGCAGCTTAGCGGGACTAGGCTACAATGAGCAGTTCTTC.

Comments on this clonotype: One junction end does not reproduce the germline sequence, and a read error may be involved. The chain combines TRBV5-1 with TRBJ1-1; the match to TRBD1 covers 10 bases. The CDR3 sequence is 16 residues long. Per the germline V gene, CDR1 is SGHRS and CDR2 is YFSETQ. The CDR3 DNA sequence: TGCGCCAGCACCCTCCTACCGGGACAGGGGAGCACTGTAGCTTTCTTT. Its translation is CASTLLPGQGSTVAFF.

This clonotype was observed a few times. This rearrangement joins TRBV5-1 to TRBJ1-5; D possibly corresponds to TRBD1 (5 bases). CDR1 and CDR2 from the germline V gene are SGHRS and YFSETQ. The CDR3 contains 11 residues. V lost 10 bases, J lost 4 bases, and 9 bases lay in between. CDR3 nucleotide sequence: TGCGCCGGGGACCTTAATCAGCCCCAGCATTTT. Its translation is CAGDLNQPQHF.

There are a few counts of this clonotype. The chain uses TRBV7-9 and TRBJ2-1, with D tentatively TRBD2 (6 bases). The V end was cut by 5 bases, the J end by 5 bases, with 13 bases between. Germline V gives CDR1 SEHNR, CDR2 FQNEAQ (reference sequence). The CDR3 consists of 14 residues. The CDR3 DNA reads as TGTGCCAGCAGCCCGCGACTAGATGACAATGAGCAGTTCTTC. Protein product: CASSPRLDDNEQFF.

The J gene is TRBJ1-2, the V gene TRBV20-1; no firm D call. Germline assignment: CDR1 DFQATT and CDR2 SNEGSKA (reference sequence). The V gene lost 5 bases and the J gene lost 5 bases, with 12 bases spanning the gap. The CDR3 covers 12 residues. The CDR3 nucleotides are TGCAGTGCTGTGCGTGATGCATATGGCTACACCTTC. It is translated as CSAVRDAYGYTF.

The gene calls are TRBV7-2 and TRBJ2-7, with TRBD2 matching 8 bases. The germline CDR1 and CDR2 sequences are SGHTA and FQGNSA. Trimming at V came to 5 bases and at J to 9 bases, leaving 12 bases not matched to a gene. This CDR3 comprises 14 residues. This CDR3 reads CASSPTSGPEGQYF. Here the CDR3 DNA reads TGTGCCAGCAGCCCCACTAGCGGTCCAGAGGGGCAGTACTTC.

Notes on this clonotype: A much larger clone differs from this one at a single base, so this may be a read error. The chain combines TRBV6-5 with TRBJ1-1, with D unresolved. The CDR3 totals 13 residues. V was trimmed by 2 bases and J by 2 bases, leaving 6 bases between them. Germline-derived CDR1 and CDR2 are MNHEY and SVGAGI. CDR3 DNA: TGTGCCAGCAGTTACGGCAATAACACTGAAGCTTTCTTT. Translated: CASSYGNNTEAFF.

J is TRBJ2-1 and V is TRBV5-1; either TRBD1 or TRBD2 may fit D (5 bases each). This CDR3 is 14 amino acids long. The V and J ends lost 3 bases and 8 bases respectively, with 15 bases between them. Germline CDR1 SGHRS, CDR2 YFSETQ. CDR3 sequence reads: CASSSAEGRDEQFF. In nucleotides, the CDR3 is TGCGCCAGCAGCTCAGCCGAGGGGCGTGATGAGCAGTTCTTC.

In its sample, this clonotype was seen a few times. The chain joins TRBV7-2 to TRBJ2-5, with 11 bases aligning to TRBD1. J was trimmed by 6 bases and V by 5 bases; bases with no gene match: 5. The CDR3 covers 14 residues. The germline CDR1 and CDR2 sequences are SGHTA and FQGNSA. The CDR3 loop reads CASSGGTGGQTQYF. The CDR3 region has the DNA TGTGCCAGCAGCGGGGGGACAGGGGGACAGACCCAGTACTTC.

The sample holds a few counts of this clonotype. The chain uses TRBV5-1 and TRBJ2-1; 11 nucleotides agree with TRBD2. V lost 3 bases to trimming and J lost 2 bases; unmatched junction nucleotides: 4. Germline CDR1 and CDR2: SGHRS and YFSETQ. The CDR3 has 16 amino acids. Written as DNA, the CDR3 is TGCGCCAGCAGCTGGACTAGCGGGCTCACCTACAATGAGCAGTTCTTC. It codes for CASSWTSGLTYNEQFF.

This clonotype came up a few times. The chain carries TRBV6-5 and TRBJ1-1; perhaps TRBD1 as D (5 bases). CDR1 and CDR2 from the germline V gene are MNHEY and SVGAGI. The CDR3 consists of 14 residues. Deletions cut 6 bases from V and 4 bases from J, with 15 bases between. The CDR3 reads CASRPPMGRTEAFF. The CDR3 coding sequence is TGTGCCAGCAGGCCCCCGATGGGGCGCACTGAAGCTTTCTTT.

CDR3 nucleotides: TGCAGTGGGGAGGGCTCCTACAATGAGCAGTTCTTC. This codes for CSGEGSYNEQFF. V usage is TRBV20-1 and J usage is TRBJ2-1, with 7 bases fitting TRBD2. CDR3 size: 12 residues. The V gene end was trimmed by 7 bases and the J gene end by 0 bases; junction bases not matched to a gene: 0. Germline-derived CDR1 and CDR2 are DFQATT and SNEGSKA (reference sequence).

This clonotype occurred many times. Compared with germline, one end of the junction differs, possibly owing to a read error. J is TRBJ2-1 and V is TRBV7-7; D remains ambiguous. CDR1 and CDR2 from the germline V gene are SSHAT and FNYEAQ (reference sequence). This CDR3 region has 17 residues. The CDR3 DNA reads as TGTGCTAGCAGCTTAGTGTCTGGGGTCTCAGGATACAATGAGCAGTTCTTC. It translates to CASSLVSGVSGYNEQFF.